These T cell receptor beta chains were read from a single sample in a study of blood T cell repertoires in COVID-19. Repertoires were generated with immunoSEQ multiplex PCR, while TCRdb's copy carries only in-frame clones and drops some. Of approximately 220,000 clones listed, 80% to 90% are singletons. Sequenced sample: PBMCs or T cells enriched from blood (not recorded which). The source is a woman aged 18-30 years in a cohort exposed to, infected with or recovered from COVID-19 (not recorded which). CDR3s include the opening cysteine and the closing phenylalanine or tryptophan. Fields, in order: D gene, V gene, J gene, clone size, CDR3 protein, CDR3 DNA. D genes are given only for firm matches. Where a row states a size, it is once, few, many or the class of an expanded clone; other rows omit it.

d_gene: TRBD2; v_gene: TRBV4-1; j_gene: TRBJ2-1; abundance: -; CDR3aa: CASSQVSGRTYNEQFF; CDR3nt: TGCGCCAGCAGCCAGGTCAGCGGGAGGACCTACAATGAGCAGTTCTTC
d_gene: -; v_gene: TRBV5-1; j_gene: TRBJ1-1; abundance: -; CDR3aa: CASSLLGATEAFF; CDR3nt: TGCGCCAGCAGCTTGTTAGGGGCCACTGAAGCTTTCTTT
d_gene: TRBD1; v_gene: TRBV5-1; j_gene: TRBJ1-1; abundance: -; CDR3aa: CASARGEAVFEAFF; CDR3nt: TGCGCCAGCGCCAGGGGGGAGGCGGTGTTCGAAGCTTTCTTT
d_gene: TRBD1; v_gene: TRBV19; j_gene: TRBJ2-7; abundance: -; CDR3aa: CASRKSGTGSSYEQYF; CDR3nt: TGTGCCAGTAGAAAATCCGGGACAGGGAGCTCCTACGAGCAGTACTTC
d_gene: TRBD2; v_gene: TRBV7-8; j_gene: TRBJ2-5; abundance: -; CDR3aa: CASSSSGTSGGAGETQYF; CDR3nt: TGTGCCAGCAGCTCCTCCGGGACTAGCGGGGGGGCCGGTGAGACCCAGTACTTC
d_gene: TRBD1; v_gene: TRBV9; j_gene: TRBJ1-2; abundance: -; CDR3aa: CASSVATGGGYTF; CDR3nt: TGTGCCAGCAGCGTAGCCACAGGGGGTGGCTACACCTTC
d_gene: -; v_gene: TRBV2; j_gene: TRBJ1-2; abundance: once; CDR3aa: CASSEAPGGYTF; CDR3nt: TGTGCCAGCAGTGAGGCCCCAGGAGGCTACACCTTC
d_gene: TRBD2; v_gene: TRBV7-8; j_gene: TRBJ2-3; abundance: -; CDR3aa: CASRNHEGSGGADTQYF; CDR3nt: TGTGCCAGCAGAAATCATGAAGGTAGCGGGGGCGCAGATACGCAGTATTTT
d_gene: -; v_gene: TRBV5-6; j_gene: TRBJ2-1; abundance: -; CDR3aa: CASSLRQPYNEQFF; CDR3nt: TGTGCCAGCAGCTTGAGACAGCCCTACAATGAGCAGTTCTTC
d_gene: TRBD2; v_gene: TRBV5-1; j_gene: TRBJ2-5; abundance: -; CDR3aa: CASSSSGGALETQYF; CDR3nt: TGCGCCAGCAGCTCTAGCGGGGGGGCCTTAGAGACCCAGTACTTC
d_gene: -; v_gene: TRBV3-1/TRBV3-2; j_gene: TRBJ1-1; abundance: -; CDR3aa: CASSPRGQGEAFF; CDR3nt: TGTGCCAGCAGCCCCAGAGGCCAGGGTGAAGCTTTCTTT
d_gene: -; v_gene: TRBV5-8; j_gene: TRBJ2-3; abundance: -; CDR3aa: CASSLAGASGNPDTQYF; CDR3nt: TGTGCCAGCAGCTTGGCTGGGGCTAGTGGTAATCCAGATACGCAGTATTTT
d_gene: -; v_gene: TRBV30; j_gene: TRBJ1-6; abundance: -; CDR3aa: CAWNPNLSFGRDSGNSPLHF; CDR3nt: TGTGCCTGGAATCCAAACCTGTCGTTCGGGAGAGATTCAGGGAATTCACCCCTCCACTTT
d_gene: TRBD1; v_gene: TRBV19; j_gene: TRBJ2-4; abundance: -; CDR3aa: CASSTRTGLIQYF; CDR3nt: TGTGCCAGTAGTACCAGGACAGGGCTCATTCAGTACTTC
d_gene: TRBD1; v_gene: TRBV18; j_gene: TRBJ1-6; abundance: -; CDR3aa: CASSSTGGRDSPLHF; CDR3nt: TGTGCCAGCTCATCGACAGGGGGCAGAGATTCACCCCTCCACTTT
d_gene: TRBD2; v_gene: TRBV10-2; j_gene: TRBJ2-5; abundance: -; CDR3aa: CASSETDRGVETQYF; CDR3nt: TGCGCCAGCAGTGAGACGGACCGGGGGGTGGAGACCCAGTACTTC
d_gene: TRBD2; v_gene: TRBV14; j_gene: TRBJ2-3; abundance: -; CDR3aa: CASSQGMGGGMTDTQYF; CDR3nt: TGTGCCAGCAGCCAAGGAATGGGCGGGGGTATGACAGATACGCAGTATTTT
d_gene: -; v_gene: TRBV7-8; j_gene: TRBJ1-5; abundance: once; CDR3aa: CASSLAPDRSQPQHF; CDR3nt: TGTGCCAGCAGCTTAGCGCCCGACAGGAGTCAGCCCCAGCATTTT
d_gene: -; v_gene: TRBV28; j_gene: TRBJ1-2; abundance: -; CDR3aa: CASSLILGGGPSTEGYTF; CDR3nt: TGTGCCAGCAGTCTTATTCTAGGGGGGGGACCCTCAACGGAGGGCTACACCTTC
d_gene: TRBD1; v_gene: TRBV5-6; j_gene: TRBJ2-7; abundance: -; CDR3aa: CASNPGQGAYEQYF; CDR3nt: TGTGCCAGCAACCCGGGACAGGGGGCCTACGAGCAGTACTTC
d_gene: TRBD1; v_gene: TRBV4-2; j_gene: TRBJ1-2; abundance: -; CDR3aa: CASSQGRQGRHGYTF; CDR3nt: TGTGCCAGCAGCCAAGGTAGACAGGGGCGACATGGCTACACCTTC